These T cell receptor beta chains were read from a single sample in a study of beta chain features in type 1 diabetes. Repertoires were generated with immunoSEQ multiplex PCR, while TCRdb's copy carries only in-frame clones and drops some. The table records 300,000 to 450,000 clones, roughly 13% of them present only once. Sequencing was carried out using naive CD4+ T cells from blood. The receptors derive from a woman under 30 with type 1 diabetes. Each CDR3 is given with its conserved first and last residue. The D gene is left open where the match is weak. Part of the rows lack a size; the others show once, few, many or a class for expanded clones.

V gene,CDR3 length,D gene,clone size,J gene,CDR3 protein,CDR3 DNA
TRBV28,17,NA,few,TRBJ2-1,CASSSPRGTAGYNEQFF,TGTGCCAGCAGTTCTCCCCGCGGGACGGCGGGATACAATGAGCAGTTCTTC
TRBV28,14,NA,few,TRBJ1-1,CASRLGGGNTEAFF,TGTGCCAGCAGACTGGGAGGGGGGAACACTGAAGCTTTCTTT
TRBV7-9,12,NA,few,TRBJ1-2,CASSQNPVGYTF,TGTGCCAGCAGCCAAAACCCGGTGGGCTACACCTTC
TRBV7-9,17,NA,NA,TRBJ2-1,CASSLAAQVVSYNEQFF,TGTGCCAGCAGCTTAGCTGCGCAGGTCGTCTCCTACAATGAGCAGTTCTTC
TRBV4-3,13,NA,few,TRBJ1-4,CASSQGGTGKLFF,TGCGCCAGCAGCCAAGGGGGCACGGGAAAACTGTTTTTT
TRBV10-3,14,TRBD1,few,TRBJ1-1,CAILPDRVSTEAFF,TGTGCCATCTTACCCGACAGGGTGAGCACTGAAGCTTTCTTT
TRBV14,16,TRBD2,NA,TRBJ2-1,CASSQGNGRVYNEQFF,TGTGCCAGCAGCCAAGGAAACGGGAGGGTTTACAATGAGCAGTTCTTC
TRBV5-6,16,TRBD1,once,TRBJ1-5,CASSSDGQGADQPQHF,TGTGCCAGCAGCTCAGACGGACAGGGGGCGGACCAGCCCCAGCATTTT
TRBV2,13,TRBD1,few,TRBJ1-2,CASSSTGSGGYTF,TGTGCCAGCAGTTCGACAGGGTCAGGTGGCTACACCTTC
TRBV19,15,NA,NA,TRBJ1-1,CASSPTSGFNTEAFF,TGTGCCAGTAGCCCCACCAGCGGGTTCAACACTGAAGCTTTCTTT
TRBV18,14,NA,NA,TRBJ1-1,CASSPLAGNTEAFF,TGTGCCAGCTCACCCTTGGCGGGGAACACTGAAGCTTTCTTT
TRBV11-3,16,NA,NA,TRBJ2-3,CASSGKGRSSTDTQYF,TGTGCCAGCAGCGGAAAGGGGCGCTCTAGCACAGATACGCAGTATTTT
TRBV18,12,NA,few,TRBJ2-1,CASSPPSGEQFF,TGTGCCAGCTCACCACCATCGGGAGAGCAGTTCTTC
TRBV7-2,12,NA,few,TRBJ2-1,CASSHPLGEQFF,TGTGCCAGCAGCCATCCCCTAGGAGAGCAGTTCTTC
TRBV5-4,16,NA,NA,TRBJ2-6,CASSQDSFSGANVLTF,TGTGCCAGCAGCCAGGACAGCTTCTCTGGGGCCAACGTCCTGACTTTC
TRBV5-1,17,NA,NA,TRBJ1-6,CASSLVGASRDNSPLHF,TGCGCCAGCAGCTTGGTCGGAGCATCCCGTGATAATTCACCCCTCCACTTT
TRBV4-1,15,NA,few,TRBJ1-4,CASSQDWAGNEKLFF,TGCGCCAGCAGCCAAGATTGGGCAGGGAATGAAAAACTGTTTTTT
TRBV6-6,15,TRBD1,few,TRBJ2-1,CASSRDRGANNEQFF,TGTGCCAGCAGTCGCGACAGGGGAGCCAACAATGAGCAGTTCTTC
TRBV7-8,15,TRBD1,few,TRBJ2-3,CASRGGQGSTDTQYF,TGTGCCAGCAGGGGAGGACAGGGAAGCACAGATACGCAGTATTTT
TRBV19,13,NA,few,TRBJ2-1,CASSTELPNEQFF,TGTGCCAGTAGTACCGAACTACCCAATGAGCAGTTCTTC
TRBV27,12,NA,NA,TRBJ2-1,CASSGETNEQFF,TGTGCCAGCAGCGGGGAGACCAATGAGCAGTTCTTC
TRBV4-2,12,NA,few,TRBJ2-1,CASSQSLNEQFF,TGTGCCAGCAGCCAATCACTAAATGAGCAGTTCTTC
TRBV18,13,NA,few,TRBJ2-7,CASSPSQATDPDF,TGTGCCAGCTCACCATCCCAGGCCACTGATCCGGACTTC
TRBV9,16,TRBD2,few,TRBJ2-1,CASSTDGGRTYNEQFF,TGTGCCAGCAGCACGGACGGCGGGAGGACCTACAATGAGCAGTTCTTC
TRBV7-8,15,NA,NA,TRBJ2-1,CASSLERFRSGEQFF,TGTGCCAGCAGCTTAGAGAGGTTTAGATCGGGTGAGCAGTTCTTC
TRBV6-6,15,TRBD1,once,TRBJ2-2,CASSRRDSNTGELFF,TGTGCCAGCAGTAGACGGGACAGTAACACCGGGGAGCTGTTTTTT
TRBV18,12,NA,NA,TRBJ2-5,CASSPRGETQYF,TGTGCCAGCTCACCAAGGGGAGAGACCCAGTACTTC
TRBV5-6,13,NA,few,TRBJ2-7,CASSFPGSDEQYF,TGTGCCAGCAGCTTTCCCGGGTCGGACGAGCAGTACTTC
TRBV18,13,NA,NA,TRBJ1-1,CASSTEVNTEAFF,TGTGCCAGCTCAACTGAAGTGAACACTGAAGCTTTCTTT
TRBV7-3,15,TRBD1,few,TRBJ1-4,CASSPTGVRGEKLFF,TGTGCCAGCAGCCCGACAGGGGTACGCGGTGAAAAACTGTTTTTT
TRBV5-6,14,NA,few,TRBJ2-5,CASSFSGLQETQYF,TGTGCCAGCAGCTTTTCAGGTCTCCAAGAGACCCAGTACTTC
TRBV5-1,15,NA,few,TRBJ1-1,CASSSLHLRNTEAFF,TGCGCCAGCAGCTCACTCCACCTAAGGAACACTGAAGCTTTCTTT
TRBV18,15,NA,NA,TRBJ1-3,CASSQLSGYGNTIYF,TGTGCCAGCTCACAACTCTCCGGGTATGGAAACACCATATATTTT
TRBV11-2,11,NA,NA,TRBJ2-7,CASSYQYEQYF,TGTGCCAGCAGTTACCAGTACGAGCAGTACTTC
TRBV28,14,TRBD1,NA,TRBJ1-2,CASSFEGADGGYTF,TGTGCCAGCAGTTTCGAGGGGGCCGATGGTGGCTACACCTTC
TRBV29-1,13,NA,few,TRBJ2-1,CSVSWGAYNEQFF,TGCAGCGTATCCTGGGGGGCCTACAATGAGCAGTTCTTC
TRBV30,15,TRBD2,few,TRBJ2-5,CAWSPRASGGETQYF,TGTGCCTGGAGTCCCCGAGCTAGCGGAGGAGAGACCCAGTACTTC
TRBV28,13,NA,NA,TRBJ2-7,CASSLGESYEQYF,TGTGCCAGCAGTTTGGGCGAATCCTACGAGCAGTACTTC
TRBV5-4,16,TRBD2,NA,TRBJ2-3,CASSLANTGGPDTQYF,TGTGCCAGCAGCTTGGCCAACACGGGAGGTCCAGATACGCAGTATTTT
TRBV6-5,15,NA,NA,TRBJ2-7,CASTAGDTLTYEQYF,TGTGCCAGCACGGCTGGGGACACCCTAACCTACGAGCAGTACTTC
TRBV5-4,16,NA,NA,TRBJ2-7,CASSFRVGGPSDEQYF,TGTGCCAGCAGCTTCAGGGTTGGAGGCCCTAGCGACGAGCAGTACTTC
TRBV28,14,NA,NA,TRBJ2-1,CASSPGDTNNEQFF,TGTGCCAGCAGTCCTGGGGACACCAACAATGAGCAGTTCTTC
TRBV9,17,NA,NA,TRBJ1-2,CASSLDPRGTNTYGYTF,TGTGCCAGCAGCCTCGATCCGAGGGGGACAAACACTTATGGCTACACCTTC
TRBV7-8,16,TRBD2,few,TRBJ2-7,CASSLGLAGDSYEQYF,TGTGCCAGCAGCCTAGGACTAGCGGGGGATTCCTACGAGCAGTACTTC
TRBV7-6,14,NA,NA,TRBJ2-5,CASSLTAQPEAQYF,TGTGCCAGCAGCTTAACCGCGCAACCAGAGGCCCAGTACTTC
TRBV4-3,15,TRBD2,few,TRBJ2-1,CASSPLAGGVSEQFF,TGCGCCAGCAGCCCCCTAGCGGGGGGGGTCAGTGAGCAGTTCTTC
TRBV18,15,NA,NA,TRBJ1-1,CASSPRSGRDTEAFF,TGTGCCAGCTCACCACGTTCCGGCAGGGACACTGAAGCTTTCTTT
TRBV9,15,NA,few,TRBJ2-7,CASSVGSRSSYEQYF,TGTGCCAGCAGCGTAGGGTCGCGATCCTCCTACGAGCAGTACTTC